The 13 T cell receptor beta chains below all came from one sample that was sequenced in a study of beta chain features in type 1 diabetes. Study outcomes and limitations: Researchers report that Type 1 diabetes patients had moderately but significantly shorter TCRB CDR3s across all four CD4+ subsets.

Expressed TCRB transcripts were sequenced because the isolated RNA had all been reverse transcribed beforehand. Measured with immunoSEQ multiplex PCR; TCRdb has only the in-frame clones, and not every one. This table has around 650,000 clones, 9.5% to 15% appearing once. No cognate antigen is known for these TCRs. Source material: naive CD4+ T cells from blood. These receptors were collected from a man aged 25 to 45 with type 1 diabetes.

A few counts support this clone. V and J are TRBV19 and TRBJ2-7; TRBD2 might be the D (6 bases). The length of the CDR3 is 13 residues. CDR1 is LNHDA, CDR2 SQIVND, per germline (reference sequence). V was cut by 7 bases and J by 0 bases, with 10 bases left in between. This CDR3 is CASNPGSSYEQYF. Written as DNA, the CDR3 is TGTGCCAGTAACCCCGGGAGCTCCTACGAGCAGTACTTC.

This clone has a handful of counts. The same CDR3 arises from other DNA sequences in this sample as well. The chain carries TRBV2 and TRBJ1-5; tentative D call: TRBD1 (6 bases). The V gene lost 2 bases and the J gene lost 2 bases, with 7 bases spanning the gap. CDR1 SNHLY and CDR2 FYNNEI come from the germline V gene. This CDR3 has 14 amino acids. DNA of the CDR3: TGTGCCAGCAGTGAAAGGACAGGCAATCAGCCCCAGCATTTT. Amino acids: CASSERTGNQPQHF.

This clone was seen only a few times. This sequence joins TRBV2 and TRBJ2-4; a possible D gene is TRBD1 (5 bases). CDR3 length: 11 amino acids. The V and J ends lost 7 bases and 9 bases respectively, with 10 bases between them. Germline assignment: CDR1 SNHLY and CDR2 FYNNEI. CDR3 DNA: TGTGCCAGCACCACAGGAATCATTCAGTACTTC. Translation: CASTTGIIQYF. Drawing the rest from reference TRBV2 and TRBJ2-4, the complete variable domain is EPEVTQTPSHQVTQMGQEVILRCVPISNHLYFYWYRQILGQKVEFLVSFYNNEISEKSEIFDDQFSVERPDGSNFTLKIRSTKLEDSAMYFCASTTGIIQYFGAGTRLSVL.

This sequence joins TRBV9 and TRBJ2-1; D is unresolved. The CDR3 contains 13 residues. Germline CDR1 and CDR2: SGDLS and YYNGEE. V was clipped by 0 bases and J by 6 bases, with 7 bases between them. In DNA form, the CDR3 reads TGTGCCAGCAGCGTAGTTGGTCTCAATGAGCAGTTCTTC. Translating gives CASSVVGLNEQFF.

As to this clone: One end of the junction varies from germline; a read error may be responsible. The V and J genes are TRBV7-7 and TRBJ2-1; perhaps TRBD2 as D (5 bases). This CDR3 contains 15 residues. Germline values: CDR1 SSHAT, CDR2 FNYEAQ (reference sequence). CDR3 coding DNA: TGTGCTAGCAGCTTAGCGCAACAGCCCTACAATGAGCAGTTCTTC. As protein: CASSLAQQPYNEQFF.

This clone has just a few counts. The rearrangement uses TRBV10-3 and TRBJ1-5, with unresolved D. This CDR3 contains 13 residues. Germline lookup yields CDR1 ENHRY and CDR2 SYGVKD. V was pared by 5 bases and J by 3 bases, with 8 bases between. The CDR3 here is CAISLEDNQPQHF. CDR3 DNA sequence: TGTGCCATCAGTCTGGAGGACAATCAGCCCCAGCATTTT.

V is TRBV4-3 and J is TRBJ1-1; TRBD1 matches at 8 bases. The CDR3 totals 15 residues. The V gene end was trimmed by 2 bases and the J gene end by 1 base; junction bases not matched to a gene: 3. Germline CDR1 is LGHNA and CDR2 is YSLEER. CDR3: CASSQTGTGNTEAFF. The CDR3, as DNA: TGCGCCAGCAGCCAAACCGGGACAGGGAACACTGAAGCTTTCTTT.

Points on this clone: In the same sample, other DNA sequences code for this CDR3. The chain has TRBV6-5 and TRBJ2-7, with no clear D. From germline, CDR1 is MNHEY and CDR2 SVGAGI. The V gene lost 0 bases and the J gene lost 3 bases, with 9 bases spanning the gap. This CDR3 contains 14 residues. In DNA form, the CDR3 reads TGTGCCAGCAGTTACTCGGGCCAGGACTACGAGCAGTACTTC. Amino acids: CASSYSGQDYEQYF.

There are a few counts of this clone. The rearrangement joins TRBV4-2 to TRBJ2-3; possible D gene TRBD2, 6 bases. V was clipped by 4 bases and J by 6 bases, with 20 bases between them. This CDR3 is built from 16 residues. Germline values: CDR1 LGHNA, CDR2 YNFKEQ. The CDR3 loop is CASSPSGTYFTDTQYF. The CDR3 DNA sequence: TGTGCCAGCAGCCCTTCCGGGACTTACTTCACGGATACGCAGTATTTT.

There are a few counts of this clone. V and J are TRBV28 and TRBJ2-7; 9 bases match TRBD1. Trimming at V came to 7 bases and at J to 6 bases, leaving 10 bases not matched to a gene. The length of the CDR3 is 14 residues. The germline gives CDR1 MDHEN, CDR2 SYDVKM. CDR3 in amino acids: CASKSGQGISEQYF. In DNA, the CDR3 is TGTGCCAGCAAATCGGGACAGGGTATCTCCGAGCAGTACTTC.

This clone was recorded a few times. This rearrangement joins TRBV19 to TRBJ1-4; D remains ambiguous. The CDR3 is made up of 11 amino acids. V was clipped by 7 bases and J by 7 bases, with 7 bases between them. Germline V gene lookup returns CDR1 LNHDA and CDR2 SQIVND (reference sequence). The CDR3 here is CASIQGEKLFF. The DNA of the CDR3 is TGTGCCAGTATCCAAGGTGAAAAACTGTTTTTT.

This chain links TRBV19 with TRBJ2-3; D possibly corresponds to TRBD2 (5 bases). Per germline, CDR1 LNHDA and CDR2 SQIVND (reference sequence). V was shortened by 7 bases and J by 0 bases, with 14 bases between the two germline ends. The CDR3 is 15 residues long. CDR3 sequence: CASTQRLLSTDTQYF. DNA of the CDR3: TGTGCCAGTACCCAGCGGCTACTAAGCACAGATACGCAGTATTTT.

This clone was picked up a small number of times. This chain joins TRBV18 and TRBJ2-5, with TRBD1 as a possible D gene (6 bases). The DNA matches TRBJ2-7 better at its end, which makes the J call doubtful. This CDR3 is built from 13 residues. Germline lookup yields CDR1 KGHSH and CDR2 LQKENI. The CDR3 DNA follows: TGTGCCAGCTCACCCCTAACAGGGAACGAGCAGTACTTC. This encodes CASSPLTGNEQYF.